This T cell receptor beta chain was sequenced for a study of cytomegalovirus exposure and HLA in healthy donors. Across the study: A prior study identified some 100 million unique TCR beta sequences from about 200 million T cells.

Vbeta (60) and Jbeta (13) primers were used in the PCR. Using immunoSEQ multiplex PCR, the repertoire was profiled, and TCRdb retains in-frame clones only, with some absent. This table holds just under 250,000 clones, roughly 87% found once. Points from the study as a whole: Later analysis showed TCR association rates varying by HLA locus, highest for DRB1 and lowest for HLA-C. Immune exposure information available was restricted to CMV serostatus. It was reported that the classifier diagnosed cytomegalovirus status with high specificity and sensitivity in both the original and validation cohorts.

Of note for this clone: The target antigen is unknown. The junction departs from germline at one end; a sequencing error may be responsible. The same CDR3 arises from other DNA sequences in this sample as well.

CDR1 is LNHDA, CDR2 SQIVND, per germline (reference sequence). CDR3 length: 15 amino acids. This receptor was identified in a woman aged 40 to 50 in good health and CMV-seropositive. The sequencing sample was made of PBMCs. The chain is built from TRBV19 and TRBJ2-4, with 9 bases that match TRBD2. The CDR3 DNA reads TGTGCCAGTAGCCCTGCGACTAGCGGCAAAAACATTCAATACTTC. It codes for CASSPATSGKNIQYF.